Included here is one TCR beta chain sequence, with context. Its antigen is undetermined. Repertoires were generated with immunoSEQ multiplex PCR, while TCRdb's copy carries only in-frame clones and drops some. The sample lists some 120,000 clones; 92% were seen once. These data come from a study of T cell responses to AZD1222 COVID-19 vaccine. Study conclusions and caveats: Unmutated variant regions are reportedly targeted by nearly half of spike-specific TCRs. The donor group comprised mostly white British people and more females; the analysis possibly underestimated clonal diversity. The number of AZD1222 recipients seropositive at baseline was only 6 or 7. Only after the peak T cell response were repertoires sampled.

Germline V gene data show CDR1 as GTSNPN and CDR2 as SVGIG (reference sequence). This CDR3 comprises 13 residues. V was trimmed by 0 bases and J by 4 bases, leaving 10 bases between them. The origin of this receptor is an adult in good health. The sample in question was peripheral blood, obtained on day 0 of AZD1222 vaccination. The chain couples TRBV30 to TRBJ2-7; tentatively, D is TRBD1 or TRBD2 (5 bases each). Here the CDR3 DNA reads TGTGCCTGGAGTGTACGTTGGGGGTACGAGCAGTACTTC. This gives the protein CAWSVRWGYEQYF.